This passage covers 32 T cell receptor beta chains from one sample sequenced in a study of blood T cell repertoires in COVID-19. The repertoire was sequenced with immunoSEQ multiplex PCR; TCRdb's copy has only in-frame clones and lacks some. The top ten hold around 1.2% of the sample, which has approximately 150,000 clones, less than 90% seen once. Sequenced: PBMCs or T cells enriched from blood (not recorded which). These receptors originate from a human donor with acute COVID-19. The donor label of this sample is uncertain.

V is TRBV10-2 and J is TRBJ2-7, with TRBD2 matching over 7 bases. Germline CDR1 reads WSHSY; CDR2 reads SAAADI. This CDR3 spans 14 amino acids. Unmatched junction bases numbered 2, after V lost 2 bases and J lost 1 base. For the CDR3, the DNA is TGCGCCAGCAGTGAGAGGCGGGGGTCCTACGAGCAGTACTTC. This gives the protein CASSERRGSYEQYF.

The chain uses TRBV7-6 and TRBJ2-3; D is perhaps TRBD2 (5 bases). CDR3 length: 16 amino acids. Germline V gives CDR1 SGHVS, CDR2 FNYEAQ. V lost 4 bases, J lost 3 bases, and 17 bases lay in between. The chain's CDR3 is CASSSRLGRGTDTQYF. As DNA, the CDR3 is TGTGCCAGCAGCTCGCGACTCGGCCGAGGGACAGATACGCAGTATTTT. Supplemented by reference TRBV7-6 and TRBJ2-3, the full variable domain reads GAGVSQSPRYKVTKRGQDVALRCDPISGHVSLYWYRQALGQGPEFLTYFNYEAQQDKSGLPNDRFSAERPEGSISTLTIQRTEQRDSAMYRCASSSRLGRGTDTQYFGPGTRLTVL.

The V call is TRBV11-2, the J call TRBJ2-5; D is unresolved. Germline assignment: CDR1 SGHAT and CDR2 FQNNGV. The ends were cut back, 2 bases at V and 1 base at J, with 8 bases in the middle. CDR3 size: 14 residues. CDR3 nucleotide sequence: TGTGCCAGCAGCTTACATGAGCTCCAAGAGACCCAGTACTTC. This encodes CASSLHELQETQYF.

This clone showed up just once. V usage is TRBV30 and J usage is TRBJ2-5; D perhaps matches TRBD1 (5 bases). There are 14 residues in the CDR3. V was cut by 5 bases and J by 0 bases, with 13 bases left in between. Looked up from germline, CDR1 is GTSNPN and CDR2 is SVGIG (reference sequence). The CDR3: CAWEETDYQETQYF. For the CDR3, the DNA is TGTGCCTGGGAAGAGACAGATTACCAAGAGACCCAGTACTTC.

The chain couples TRBV7-2 to TRBJ2-7, with 15 bases aligning to TRBD2. V shed 5 bases and J 5 bases; nucleotides not matched to a gene: 7. Germline CDR1 reads SGHTA; CDR2 reads FQGNSA. This CDR3 spans 16 amino acids. CDR3 loop: CASSPPGLAGGHEQYF. CDR3 nucleotides: TGTGCCAGCAGCCCGCCGGGACTAGCGGGGGGCCACGAGCAGTACTTC.

The chain employs TRBV12-3 or TRBV12-4 and TRBJ1-2; TRBD1 matches 8 bases. The V gene end was trimmed by 7 bases and the J gene end by 8 bases; junction bases not matched to a gene: 9. This CDR3 contains 13 residues. The CDR3: CASTIQGVRGYTF. The CDR3 coding sequence is TGTGCCAGCACCATACAGGGGGTCAGGGGCTACACCTTC.

The chain combines TRBV2 with TRBJ1-1; 7 bases match TRBD1. Germline V lookup: CDR1 SNHLY, CDR2 FYNNEI. The length of the CDR3 is 15 residues. The junction had 11 bases not matched to a gene; V was cut back by 6 bases and J by 4 bases. The CDR3 nucleotides read TGTGCCAGCAGGGGGGACAGTTTATTGGGCACTGAAGCTTTCTTT. Protein sequence: CASRGDSLLGTEAFF.

The chain has TRBV2 and TRBJ1-2; no definite D call. The CDR3 consists of 11 residues. Germline CDR1 is SNHLY and CDR2 is FYNNEI. CDR3 residues: CATSSNYGYTF. DNA for the CDR3: TGTGCTACATCCTCTAACTATGGCTACACCTTC.

This chain links TRBV10-3 with TRBJ2-3; D unresolved. This CDR3 region has 13 residues. Germline values: CDR1 ENHRY, CDR2 SYGVKD. With 0 bases removed from V and 4 bases from J, the gap between germline ends came to 5 bases. The CDR3 bases are TGTGCCATCAGTGAGTCAGCGCCAGATACGCAGTATTTT. Translation: CAISESAPDTQYF.

The rearrangement joins TRBV30 to TRBJ2-2, with 12 bases that match TRBD1. The CDR3 has 18 amino acids. Trimming cost V 2 bases and J 1 base; bases outside gene matches: 8. The V gene's germline CDR1 is GTSNPN and CDR2 SVGIG (reference sequence). Here the CDR3 DNA reads TGTGCCTGGAGTCCGGGACAGGGGGCGAAATGGAACACCGGGGAGCTGTTTTTT. Translation gives CAWSPGQGAKWNTGELFF.

This chain uses TRBV7-2 with TRBJ2-2; TRBD1 matches at 11 bases. Germline CDR1 reads SGHTA; CDR2 reads FQGNSA. V dropped 5 bases and J dropped 6; count of bases not matched to a gene: 11. The CDR3 is 17 residues long. The CDR3 here is CASSPRGTGGSPGELFF. DNA of the CDR3: TGTGCCAGCAGCCCAAGAGGGACAGGGGGTAGTCCCGGGGAGCTGTTTTTT.

The chain's CDR3 is CASPDRAGNTEAFF. The CDR3 DNA follows: TGCGCCAGCCCGGACAGGGCGGGTAACACTGAAGCTTTCTTT. The V gene is TRBV10-1, the J gene TRBJ1-1; TRBD1 matches at 8 bases. The CDR3 has 14 residues. Per the germline V gene, CDR1 is WNHNN and CDR2 is SYGVQD (reference sequence). V was pared by 8 bases and J by 2 bases, with 7 bases of the junction left unmatched.

V gene TRBV30 combines with J gene TRBJ2-7; D is perhaps TRBD1 (8 bases). This CDR3 region has 16 residues. Trimming took off 1 base at V and 3 bases at J, with 19 bases between the two ends. Germline-derived CDR1 and CDR2 are GTSNPN and SVGIG (reference sequence). The CDR3 loop reads CAWSGKTGGVYYEQYF. The CDR3 nucleotides read TGTGCCTGGAGTGGAAAAACAGGGGGGGTTTACTACGAGCAGTACTTC. Using reference TRBV30 and TRBJ2-7 for the parts outside the CDR3, the full variable domain is SQTIHQWPATLVQPVGSPLSLECTVEGTSNPNLYWYRQAAGRGLQLLFYSVGIGQISSEVPQNLSASRPQDRQFILSSKKLLLSDSGFYLCAWSGKTGGVYYEQYFGPGTRLTVT.

The chain recombines TRBV6-4 with TRBJ2-1, with TRBD2 identical over 9 bases. Looked up from germline, CDR1 is MRHNA and CDR2 is SNTAGT. The length of the CDR3 is 15 residues. The junction had 4 bases not matched to a gene; V was cut back by 2 bases and J by 5 bases. CDR3 bases: TGTGCCAGCAGTGACGCGGGGGGGCCGAACAATGAGCAGTTCTTC. Amino acid sequence: CASSDAGGPNNEQFF.

Concerning this clone itself: Since a much larger clone is just one base distant, this may be a read error. The genes are TRBV7-9 and TRBJ1-5; TRBD1 matches 7 bases. V shed 5 bases and J 2 bases; nucleotides not matched to a gene: 0. CDR1 SEHNR and CDR2 FQNEAQ come from the germline V gene (reference sequence). This CDR3 is 13 amino acids long. The CDR3 DNA is TGTGCCAGCAGCGGGACAGGCAATCAGCCCCAGCATTTT. Protein: CASSGTGNQPQHF.

This chain connects TRBV5-4 to TRBJ2-3, with D possibly TRBD1 on 5 matching bases. CDR3 size: 14 residues. Germline assignment: CDR1 SGHNT and CDR2 YYREEE (reference sequence). Between the trimmed V and J ends, which lost 4 bases and 1 base, there was a span of 10 bases. DNA of the CDR3: TGTGCCAGCAGCAGGGGTGGGGGCACAGATACGCAGTATTTT. This sequence encodes CASSRGGGTDTQYF.

The chain recombines TRBV18 with TRBJ1-5; 7 nucleotides match TRBD1. The trim removed 1 base at V and 6 bases at J, leaving 6 bases unmatched. Germline V gene sequence: CDR1 KGHSH, CDR2 LQKENI. This CDR3 is built from 15 residues. CDR3 sequence: CASSPQQGIGQPQHF. In DNA, the CDR3 is TGTGCCAGCTCACCACAACAGGGGATCGGTCAGCCCCAGCATTTT.

The genes are TRBV30 and TRBJ1-6; 7 nucleotides match TRBD1. Losses at the gene ends were 1 base for V and 6 bases for J; bases not matched to a gene: 0. The germline V gene encodes CDR1 GTSNPN and CDR2 SVGIG (reference sequence). The CDR3 covers 13 residues. This CDR3 reads CAWSDRGNSPLHF. The CDR3 DNA is TGTGCCTGGAGTGACAGGGGTAATTCACCCCTCCACTTT.

Concerning this clone: An end of the junction does not agree with germline; a read error may underlie this. The chain carries TRBV2 and TRBJ1-2; D is unclear. The length of the CDR3 is 11 residues. CDR1 is SNHLY, CDR2 FYNNEI, per germline. The CDR3 coding sequence is TGTGCCAGCAGCACCTATCTCACGAATTTCTTC. The encoded protein is CASSTYLTNFF.

The chain carries TRBV4-1 and TRBJ1-2; a weak D match, TRBD1 (6 bases). The germline gives CDR1 MGHRA, CDR2 YSYEKL. There are 16 residues in the CDR3. V lost 4 bases, J lost 7 bases, and 22 bases lay in between. CDR3 sequence: CASSPYRKQGESGYTF. The CDR3 DNA sequence: TGCGCCAGCAGCCCTTACCGGAAACAGGGTGAGAGTGGCTACACCTTC.

V gene TRBV9 combines with J gene TRBJ1-3; 7 bases map to TRBD1. Germline CDR1 is SGDLS and CDR2 is YYNGEE. Trimming took 0 bases from V and 0 from J; bases not matched to a gene: 3. This CDR3 contains 16 residues. In DNA, the CDR3 is TGTGCCAGCAGCGTAGGGGGGACAGTCTCTGGAAACACCATATATTTT. Protein: CASSVGGTVSGNTIYF.

The chain uses TRBV12-2 and TRBJ2-4; TRBD2 was called by the table and not checked on the DNA. TRBV12-2 is a known pseudogene. This CDR3 is built from 18 residues. The CDR3 protein is CASRLAAASGVAKNIQYF. The CDR3 coding sequence is TGTGCAAGTCGCTTAGCGGCCGCCTCGGGGGTAGCCAAAAACATTCAGTACTTC.

The chain carries TRBV7-2 and TRBJ2-7; 9 bases map to TRBD2. Germline V CDR1 and CDR2: SGHTA, FQGNSA. With 5 bases clipped from V and 2 bases from J, the junction kept 10 bases outside the gene matches. The CDR3 is 16 residues long. CDR3 DNA: TGTGCCAGCAGCCCCCCCAAGCGGGGGGCCACCTACGAGCAGTACTTC. It yields the protein CASSPPKRGATYEQYF.

This clone has just one count. CDR3 amino acids: CASSFTILAGTGTDTQYF. The CDR3 region has the DNA TGTGCCAGCAGCTTTACCATACTAGCGGGCACTGGCACAGATACGCAGTATTTT. The chain links TRBV7-8 to TRBJ2-3; TRBD2 aligns across 9 bases. Unmatched junction bases numbered 11, after V lost 3 bases and J lost 1 base. This CDR3 spans 18 amino acids. Germline V gene data show CDR1 as SGHVS and CDR2 as FQNEAQ. Supplemented by reference TRBV7-8 and TRBJ2-3, the full variable domain reads GAGVSQSPRYKVAKRGQDVALRCDPISGHVSLFWYQQALGQGPEFLTYFQNEAQLDKSGLPSDRFFAERPEGSVSTLKIQRTQQEDSAVYLCASSFTILAGTGTDTQYFGPGTRLTVL.

The J gene is TRBJ2-7, the V gene TRBV6-6, with 7 bases that match TRBD1. V was pared by 8 bases and J by 1 base, with 8 bases of the junction left unmatched. This CDR3 spans 14 amino acids. The germline V gene has CDR1 MNHNY and CDR2 SVGAGI (reference sequence). DNA of the CDR3: TGTGCCAGCGGTAGGACAGGCCCATCCTACGAGCAGTACTTC. Its protein is CASGRTGPSYEQYF.

The chain combines TRBV25-1 with TRBJ2-5; 12 nucleotides line up with TRBD1. CDR1 is MGHDK, CDR2 SYGVNS, per germline. This CDR3 comprises 15 residues. After removal of 4 bases from V and 1 base from J, the junction contained 1 base not matched to a gene. In DNA form, the CDR3 reads TGTGCCAGCAGTGGGGGACAGGGGGCCCAAGAGACCCAGTACTTC. It yields the protein CASSGGQGAQETQYF. Combining the CDR3 with reference TRBV25-1 and TRBJ2-5 gives the whole variable domain EADIYQTPRYLVIGTGKKITLECSQTMGHDKMYWYQQDPGMELHLIHYSYGVNSTEKGDLSSESTVSRIRTEHFPLTLESARPSHTSQYLCASSGGQGAQETQYFGPGTRLLVL.

This clone was detected only once. The chain uses TRBV27 and TRBJ2-2; 8 bases are a match to TRBD1. CDR3 length equals 15 residues. CDR1 is MNHEY, CDR2 SMNVEV, per germline (reference sequence). The V segment lost 7 bases and the J segment 4 bases; nucleotides outside the gene matches: 8. The CDR3 loop reads CASNPGRGRTGELFF. DNA of the CDR3: TGTGCCAGCAATCCGGGCAGGGGGCGCACCGGGGAGCTGTTTTTT.

The chain combines TRBV11-2 with TRBJ1-4; the match to TRBD1 covers 8 bases. V was pared by 5 bases and J by 5 bases, with 7 bases of the junction left unmatched. Germline-derived CDR1 and CDR2 are SGHAT and FQNNGV. The CDR3 has 15 amino acids. CDR3 in amino acids: CASSTEDRANEKLFF. The CDR3, as DNA: TGTGCCAGCAGCACCGAGGACAGGGCGAATGAAAAACTGTTTTTT.

The chain couples TRBV13 to TRBJ2-1, with D possibly being TRBD2 (6 bases). Germline loops: CDR1 PRHDT, CDR2 FYEKMQ (reference sequence). The V end lost 2 bases, the J end lost 6 bases, and 11 bases lay between the germline ends. CDR3 length: 14 amino acids. CDR3 DNA: TGTGCCAGCAGCTTATGGGGGAGGCGCAATGAGCAGTTCTTC. Residues: CASSLWGRRNEQFF.

This sequence joins TRBV6-5 and TRBJ2-7, with D unclear. Between the trimmed V and J ends, which lost 2 bases and 3 bases, there was a span of 11 bases. The germline V gene encodes CDR1 MNHEY and CDR2 SVGAGI. The length of the CDR3 is 14 residues. The CDR3 here is CASSYGGSDYEQYF. CDR3 nucleotide sequence: TGTGCCAGCAGTTACGGCGGCAGTGACTACGAGCAGTACTTC.

The genes are TRBV18 and TRBJ1-1, with D possibly TRBD1 on 5 matching bases. V shed 0 bases and J shed 1 base, with 18 bases lying between them. The germline gives CDR1 KGHSH, CDR2 LQKENI. The CDR3 is 18 residues long. CDR3 amino acids: CASSPPGYRLIPNTEAFF. DNA for the CDR3: TGTGCCAGCTCACCACCGGGGTACAGGCTAATTCCGAACACTGAAGCTTTCTTT. The full variable domain, with the rest looked up from reference TRBV18 and TRBJ1-1, is NAGVMQNPRHLVRRRGQEARLRCSPMKGHSHVYWYRQLPEEGLKFMVYLQKENIIDESGMPKERFSAEFPKEGPSILRIQQVVRGDSAAYFCASSPPGYRLIPNTEAFFGQGTRLTVV.

CDR3 sequence: CASSIGGSEAFF. The CDR3 bases are TGTGCCAGTAGTATAGGGGGCAGTGAAGCTTTCTTT. The rearrangement uses TRBV19 and TRBJ1-1; tentative D call: TRBD1 (5 bases). Germline loops: CDR1 LNHDA, CDR2 SQIVND (reference sequence). This CDR3 contains 12 residues. V dropped 1 base and J dropped 7 bases, with 7 bases sitting between them. Full variable domain (remainder filled in from reference TRBV19 and TRBJ1-1): DGGITQSPKYLFRKEGQNVTLSCEQNLNHDAMYWYRQDPGQGLRLIYYSQIVNDFQKGDIAEGYSVSREKKESFPLTVTSAQKNPTAFYLCASSIGGSEAFFGQGTRLTVV.